Each of the 3 T cell receptor beta chains below was sequenced from the same sample in a study of shared clonotypes between healthy human individuals. TCRdb keeps only in-frame clones here, not all; method: immunoSEQ multiplex PCR. The data hold about 550,000 clones, with about 95% observed a single time. CD45RO-negative, CCR7-selected cells formed the naive CD8 fraction, which excluded terminally differentiated effector memory CD45RA+ cells. The sequenced material came from naive CD8+ T cells sorted from blood. Receptor source: a woman aged 30 to 39 in good health.

CDR3 in DNA: TGCAGCGTTTTAAGTTTCAGTGGACAGGGGGGCTATGGCTACACCTTC. It translates to CSVLSFSGQGGYGYTF. This chain links TRBV29-1 with TRBJ1-2; 10 nucleotides line up with TRBD1. The length of the CDR3 is 16 residues. Germline V gene sequence: CDR1 SQVTM, CDR2 ANQGSEA. With V trimmed by 5 bases and J by 4 bases, 13 bases remained unmatched.

The genes are TRBV5-1 and TRBJ2-1, with no clear D. The ends were cut back, 0 bases at V and 6 bases at J, with 16 bases in the middle. The germline CDR1 and CDR2 sequences are SGHRS and YFSETQ. The CDR3 totals 16 residues. The CDR3 DNA sequence: TGCGCCAGCAGCTTGGATGCCAGGACGAGGTCCAATGAGCAGTTCTTC. It is translated as CASSLDARTRSNEQFF. The whole variable domain, filled in from reference TRBV5-1 and TRBJ2-1, reads KAGVTQTPRYLIKTRGQQVTLSCSPISGHRSVSWYQQTPGQGLQFLFEYFSETQRNKGNFPGRFSGRQFSNSRSEMNVSTLELGDSALYLCASSLDARTRSNEQFFGPGTRLTVL.

This chain uses TRBV7-8 with TRBJ1-4, with TRBD1 as a possible D gene (5 bases). The germline CDR1 and CDR2 sequences are SGHVS and FQNEAQ. The germline V and J ends were trimmed by 2 bases and 3 bases, with 10 bases remaining between them. This CDR3 region has 15 residues. CDR3 bases: TGTGCCAGCAGCTTACCCCGGGACGCTAATGAAAAACTGTTTTTT. Its protein is CASSLPRDANEKLFF.